The clone carrying this T cell receptor (beta chain) was observed once. V dropped 2 bases and J dropped 3 bases, with 11 bases sitting between them. Germline values: CDR1 MDHEN, CDR2 SYDVKM. The CDR3 is 15 amino acids. These data are taken from a study of blood T cell repertoires in COVID-19. Method: immunoSEQ multiplex PCR; TCRdb's copy keeps in-frame clones and lacks some. The sample consists of approximately 450,000 clones, approximately 90% of them appearing once. In Cohort 3, a recovered donor had either two negative PCRs, clearance, or symptom resolution. The TCR originated in a man aged 25-40 years who had recovered from COVID-19. Sequencing input: PBMCs or T cells enriched from blood (not recorded which). The chain carries TRBV28 and TRBJ1-5; D possibly corresponds to TRBD1 (6 bases). CDR3 DNA: TGTGCCAGCAGTTTACGACAGGTTTACAATCAGCCCCAGCATTTT. Its protein product is CASSLRQVYNQPQHF.